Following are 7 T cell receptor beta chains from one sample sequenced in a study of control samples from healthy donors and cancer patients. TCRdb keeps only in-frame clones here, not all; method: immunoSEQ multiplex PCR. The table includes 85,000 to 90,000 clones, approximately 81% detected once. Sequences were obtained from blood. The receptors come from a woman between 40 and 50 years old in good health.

CDR3 sequence (DNA): TGTGCCAGCAGACCTCGACAGGAACCTTATAGCAATCAGCCCCAGCATTTT. As protein: CASRPRQEPYSNQPQHF. This chain uses TRBV21-1 with TRBJ1-5; the D call in the table, TRBD1, was not verified against the DNA. TRBV21-1 is assigned pseudogene status. CDR3 size: 17 residues.

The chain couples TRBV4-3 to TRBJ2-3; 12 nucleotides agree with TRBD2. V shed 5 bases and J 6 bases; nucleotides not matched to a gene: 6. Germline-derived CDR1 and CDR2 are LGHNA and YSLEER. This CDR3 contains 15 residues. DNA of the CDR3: TGCGCCAGCAGCTTCGGACTAGCGGGAACCGATACGCAGTATTTT. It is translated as CASSFGLAGTDTQYF.

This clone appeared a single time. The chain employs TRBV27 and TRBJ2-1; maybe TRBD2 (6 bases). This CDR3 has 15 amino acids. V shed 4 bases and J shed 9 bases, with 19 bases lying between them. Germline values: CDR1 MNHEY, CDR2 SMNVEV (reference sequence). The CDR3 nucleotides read TGTGCCAGCAGTTCCCTTCCGGCGGGGAGGAGTGAGCAGTTCTTC. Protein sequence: CASSSLPAGRSEQFF.

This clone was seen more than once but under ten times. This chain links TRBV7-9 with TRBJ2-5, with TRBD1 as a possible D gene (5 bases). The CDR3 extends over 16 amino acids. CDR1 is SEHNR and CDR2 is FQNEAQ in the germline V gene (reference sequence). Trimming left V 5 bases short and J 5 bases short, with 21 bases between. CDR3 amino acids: CASSTRQWSTRETQYF. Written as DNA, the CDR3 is TGTGCCAGCAGCACGAGACAGTGGAGTACGAGGGAGACCCAGTACTTC.

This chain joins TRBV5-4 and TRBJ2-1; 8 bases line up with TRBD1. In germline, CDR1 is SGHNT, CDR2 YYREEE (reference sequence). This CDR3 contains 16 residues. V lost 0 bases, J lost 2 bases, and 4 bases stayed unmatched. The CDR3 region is CASSLASGGPYNEQFF. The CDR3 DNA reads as TGTGCCAGCAGCTTGGCGTCAGGGGGCCCCTACAATGAGCAGTTCTTC.

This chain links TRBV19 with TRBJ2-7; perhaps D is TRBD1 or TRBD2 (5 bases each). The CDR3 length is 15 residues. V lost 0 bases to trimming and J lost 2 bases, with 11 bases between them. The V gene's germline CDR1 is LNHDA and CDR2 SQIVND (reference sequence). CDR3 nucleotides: TGTGCCAGTAGTATAGAGGGGACGGAAACCTACGAGCAGTACTTC. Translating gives CASSIEGTETYEQYF.

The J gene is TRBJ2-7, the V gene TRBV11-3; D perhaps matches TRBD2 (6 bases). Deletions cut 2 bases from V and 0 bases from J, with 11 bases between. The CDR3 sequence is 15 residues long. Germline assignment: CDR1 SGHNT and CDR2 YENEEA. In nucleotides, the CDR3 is TGTGCCAGCAGCTTATTCTCCGGGGGCTCCTACGAGCAGTACTTC. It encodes CASSLFSGGSYEQYF. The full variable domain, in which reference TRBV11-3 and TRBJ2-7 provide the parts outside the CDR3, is EAGVVQSPRYKIIEKKQPVAFWCNPISGHNTLYWYLQNLGQGPELLIRYENEEAVDDSQLPKDRFSAERLKGVDSTLKIQPAELGDSAVYLCASSLFSGGSYEQYFGPGTRLTVT.